This is a list of T cell receptor beta chains from one sample in a study of cytomegalovirus exposure and HLA in healthy donors. Repertoires were generated with immunoSEQ multiplex PCR, while TCRdb's copy carries only in-frame clones and drops some. The data hold some 77,000 clones, with around three quarters observed a single time. Sample: PBMCs. These receptors were taken from a woman aged 40 to 55 in good health and CMV-seropositive. CDR3s include the opening cysteine and the closing phenylalanine or tryptophan. Each record gives: clone size, V gene, D gene, J gene, CDR3 protein, CDR3 DNA. A D gene is named only where the DNA matches it firmly. Not all rows give a size; the values are once, few, many and, for expanded clones, a class.

clone size: .; V gene: TRBV27; D gene: .; J gene: TRBJ1-4; CDR3 protein: CASSLKRDKGEKLFF; CDR3 DNA: TGTGCCAGCAGTCTCAAGAGGGACAAGGGTGAAAAACTGTTTTTT
clone size: .; V gene: TRBV19; D gene: TRBD1; J gene: TRBJ2-1; CDR3 protein: CASSFAFGPPGTGIYNEQFF; CDR3 DNA: TGTGCCAGTAGTTTCGCTTTTGGACCCCCCGGGACAGGGATCTACAATGAGCAGTTCTTC
clone size: .; V gene: TRBV6-6; D gene: TRBD1; J gene: TRBJ2-7; CDR3 protein: CASNRQGYAYEQYF; CDR3 DNA: TGTGCCAGCAATCGACAGGGTTACGCCTACGAGCAGTACTTC
clone size: few; V gene: TRBV9; D gene: .; J gene: TRBJ1-4; CDR3 protein: CASSAPDGTGNEKLFF; CDR3 DNA: TGTGCCAGCAGCGCCCCAGATGGTACGGGGAATGAAAAACTGTTTTTT
clone size: once; V gene: TRBV9; D gene: TRBD2; J gene: TRBJ2-7; CDR3 protein: CASSVGTGGPHEQYF; CDR3 DNA: TGTGCCAGCAGCGTAGGAACGGGAGGGCCCCACGAGCAGTACTTC
clone size: .; V gene: TRBV9; D gene: .; J gene: TRBJ2-7; CDR3 protein: CASSAGLDSTWHEQYF; CDR3 DNA: TGTGCCAGCAGCGCGGGCTTGGACAGTACTTGGCACGAGCAGTACTTC
clone size: few; V gene: TRBV19; D gene: .; J gene: TRBJ1-6; CDR3 protein: CASSMAGNTNSPLHF; CDR3 DNA: TGTGCCAGTAGTATGGCCGGGAACACCAATTCACCCCTCCACTTT
clone size: .; V gene: TRBV6-5; D gene: TRBD1; J gene: TRBJ2-7; CDR3 protein: CASKSVGSGGHEQYF; CDR3 DNA: TGTGCCAGCAAGTCGGTCGGGTCAGGGGGACACGAGCAGTACTTC
clone size: .; V gene: TRBV13; D gene: TRBD1; J gene: TRBJ2-7; CDR3 protein: CASRPQTGGLHEQYF; CDR3 DNA: TGTGCCAGCAGACCACAAACAGGGGGGCTCCACGAGCAGTACTTC
clone size: .; V gene: TRBV28; D gene: TRBD1; J gene: TRBJ1-2; CDR3 protein: CASRNRDRGNYGYTF; CDR3 DNA: TGTGCCAGCAGGAACCGGGACAGGGGCAACTATGGCTACACCTTC
clone size: .; V gene: TRBV30; D gene: .; J gene: TRBJ2-1; CDR3 protein: CAWSRGLTYNEQFF; CDR3 DNA: TGTGCCTGGAGTAGGGGGTTAACCTACAATGAGCAGTTCTTC
clone size: .; V gene: TRBV2; D gene: TRBD1; J gene: TRBJ2-2; CDR3 protein: CASSGDRAIFTGELFF; CDR3 DNA: TGTGCCAGCAGTGGGGACAGGGCCATCTTCACCGGGGAGCTGTTTTTT
clone size: .; V gene: TRBV7-9; D gene: .; J gene: TRBJ1-1; CDR3 protein: CASSPRLRTEGNTEAFF; CDR3 DNA: TGTGCCAGCAGCCCCAGACTCAGGACAGAGGGTAACACTGAAGCTTTCTTT
clone size: once; V gene: TRBV19; D gene: .; J gene: TRBJ1-2; CDR3 protein: CASSLGLRPLGYTF; CDR3 DNA: TGTGCCAGTAGCCTGGGACTTAGACCGCTTGGCTACACCTTC
clone size: .; V gene: TRBV6-6; D gene: TRBD2; J gene: TRBJ2-7; CDR3 protein: CASSERSGRGSEQYF; CDR3 DNA: TGTGCCAGCAGCGAGAGGAGCGGGAGAGGTAGCGAGCAGTACTTC
clone size: .; V gene: TRBV28; D gene: .; J gene: TRBJ2-1; CDR3 protein: CASSDRTVYNEQFF; CDR3 DNA: TGTGCCAGCAGTGATCGGACTGTCTACAATGAGCAGTTCTTC
clone size: .; V gene: TRBV5-4; D gene: TRBD2; J gene: TRBJ2-1; CDR3 protein: CASSTSSGEQFF; CDR3 DNA: TGTGCCAGCAGCACATCTAGCGGGGAGCAGTTCTTC
clone size: few; V gene: TRBV30; D gene: .; J gene: TRBJ2-1; CDR3 protein: CAWSSKVTRWGNEQFF; CDR3 DNA: TGTGCCTGGAGTAGTAAGGTAACTAGATGGGGCAATGAGCAGTTCTTC
clone size: .; V gene: TRBV5-4; D gene: TRBD1; J gene: TRBJ2-7; CDR3 protein: CASSRTTGGSYEQYF; CDR3 DNA: TGTGCCAGCAGCCGCACGACAGGGGGCTCCTACGAGCAGTACTTC
clone size: .; V gene: TRBV18; D gene: .; J gene: TRBJ2-1; CDR3 protein: CASSPSSYEQFF; CDR3 DNA: TGTGCCAGCTCTCCTAGTAGCTATGAGCAGTTCTTC
clone size: once; V gene: TRBV6-6; D gene: .; J gene: TRBJ1-4; CDR3 protein: CASSIPQGTEKLFF; CDR3 DNA: TGTGCCAGCAGCATCCCTCAGGGGACTGAAAAACTGTTTTTT
clone size: once; V gene: TRBV27; D gene: .; J gene: TRBJ1-1; CDR3 protein: CASSLMGFRGFQNTEAFF; CDR3 DNA: TGTGCCAGCAGTTTAATGGGTTTCCGGGGTTTCCAGAACACTGAAGCTTTCTTT
clone size: .; V gene: TRBV30; D gene: .; J gene: TRBJ2-7; CDR3 protein: CAWNVGDAYEQYF; CDR3 DNA: TGTGCCTGGAATGTAGGAGACGCGTACGAGCAGTACTTC
clone size: .; V gene: TRBV11-2; D gene: .; J gene: TRBJ2-1; CDR3 protein: CASSTDRGGTSYNEQFF; CDR3 DNA: TGTGCCAGCAGCACCGATAGAGGAGGGACTTCCTACAATGAGCAGTTCTTC
clone size: .; V gene: TRBV7-6; D gene: .; J gene: TRBJ1-6; CDR3 protein: CASSGGYNSPLHF; CDR3 DNA: TGTGCCAGCAGCGGAGGCTATAATTCACCCCTCCACTTT
clone size: .; V gene: TRBV30; D gene: TRBD1; J gene: TRBJ2-5; CDR3 protein: CAWRLTGGEETQYF; CDR3 DNA: TGTGCCTGGAGGTTGACAGGGGGGGAAGAGACCCAGTACTTC
clone size: .; V gene: TRBV29-1; D gene: TRBD1; J gene: TRBJ1-2; CDR3 protein: CSVEDHSDGTGGSGYTF; CDR3 DNA: TGCAGCGTTGAAGACCATAGTGATGGGACAGGGGGCAGTGGCTACACCTTC